This TCR beta chain was observed in a study of T-cell reconstitution after alpha-beta-depleted transplantation in children. This clonotype has only a few counts. Its antigen is undetermined. CDR1 is SGHVS, CDR2 FQNEAQ, per germline. The junction had 11 bases not matched to a gene; V was cut back by 5 bases and J by 1 base. The CDR3 has 16 amino acids. Overall study findings and caveats: Some patients showed high day-60 TCRbeta diversity, which derived from surviving recipient T cells and thymic progenitors. Two months or so post-transplant, alpha-beta T cells reportedly derived from several hundred expanded graft clones. Fresh T-cell production supplied most of the T-cell counts and diversity seen one year after transplant.

As it was prepared, the TCRbeta library received unique molecular identifiers. TCRdb fed the PCR reads into MiXCR, producing one record per CDR3 protein. The table records 250,000 to 400,000 distinct CDR3 sequences, roughly 25% of them present only once. Sequencing was performed on PBMCs, mostly from graft donor cells, taken 180 days after TCRalphabeta/CD19-depleted stem cell transplant. This receptor was identified in a male patient younger than 18 who had a stem cell transplant for acute lymphoblastic leukemia, so the T cells may come from the graft donor. The rearrangement joins TRBV7-8 to TRBJ2-7, with 7 bases that match TRBD2. This chain's CDR3 is CASSRGVEGSSYEQYF. In DNA, the CDR3 is TGTGCCAGCAGCCGGGGGGTGGAGGGGTCATCCTACGAGCAGTACTTC.